This T cell receptor beta chain is from a study of OX40 agonist ivuxolimab in advanced cancers. The protocol was immunoSEQ multiplex PCR, while the TCRdb copy is restricted to in-frame clones and leaves out a portion. The sample gives approximately 13,000 clones, roughly 87% of which show up once; under 80% is in the top ten. Germline loops: CDR1 SNHLY, CDR2 FYNNEI. This CDR3 is built from 14 residues. The V gene lost 4 bases and the J gene lost 5 bases, with 15 bases spanning the gap. The chain has TRBV2 and TRBJ2-7, with a tentative D call TRBD1 (5 bases). Specimen: CD4+ or CD8+ T cells sorted from blood, collected in a trial of the OX40 agonist ivuxolimab. The sequence was obtained from an adult with an advanced solid tumor such as melanoma, head and neck, liver or kidney cancer. In nucleotides, the CDR3 is TGTGCCAGCAGTGGTTCGGGCCTCAGGGACGAGCAGTACTTC. Protein: CASSGSGLRDEQYF.